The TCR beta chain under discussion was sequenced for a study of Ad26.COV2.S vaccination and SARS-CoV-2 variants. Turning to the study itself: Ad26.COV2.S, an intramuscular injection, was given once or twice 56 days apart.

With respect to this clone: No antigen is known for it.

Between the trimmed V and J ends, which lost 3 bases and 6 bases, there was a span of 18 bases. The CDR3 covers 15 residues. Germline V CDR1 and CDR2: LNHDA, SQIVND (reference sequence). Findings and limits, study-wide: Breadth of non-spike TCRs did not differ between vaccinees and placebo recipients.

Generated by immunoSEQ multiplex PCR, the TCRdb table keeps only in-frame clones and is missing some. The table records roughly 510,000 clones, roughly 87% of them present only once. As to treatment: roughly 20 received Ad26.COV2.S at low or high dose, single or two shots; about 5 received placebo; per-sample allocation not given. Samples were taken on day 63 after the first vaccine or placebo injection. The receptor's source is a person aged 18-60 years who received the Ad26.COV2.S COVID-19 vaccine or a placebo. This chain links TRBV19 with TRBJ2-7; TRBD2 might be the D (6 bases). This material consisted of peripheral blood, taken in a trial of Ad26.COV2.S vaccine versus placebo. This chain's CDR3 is CASSIQEGGPFEQYF. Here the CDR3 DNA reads TGTGCCAGTAGTATTCAGGAGGGTGGCCCCTTCGAGCAGTACTTC.